These T cell receptor beta chains were read from a single sample in a study of T cells after yellow fever vaccination. MiXCR, applied by TCRdb to the 5' RACE reads, yields one record per CDR3 protein. The repertoire consists of about 50,000 distinct CDR3 sequences, with around 6.2% occurring once and the leading ten covering less than 40%. This specimen consisted of PBMCs, either bulk or a sorted T-cell subset (CD4+, CD8+, memory, or dextramer-sorted; not recorded which), obtained on the day of the yellow fever booster vaccination. The receptors here all came from a man aged 18 to 29 who received the YFV17D yellow fever vaccine. Each CDR3 is given with its conserved first and last residue. D genes are given only for firm matches.

TRBV14	-	TRBJ2-1	CASSPMTGAYNEQFF
TRBV18	-	TRBJ2-3	CASSPMSSGTDTQYF
TRBV6-6	TRBD1	TRBJ1-2	CATTGAVYGYTF
TRBV12-3/TRBV12-4	TRBD1	TRBJ1-5	CASSSGTGNQPQHF
TRBV9	-	TRBJ1-3	CASSVFGGSGNTIYF
TRBV20-1	-	TRBJ1-1	CSASDRSTEAFF
TRBV4-2	-	TRBJ1-2	CASSQIATGFGDGYTF
TRBV5-5	TRBD2	TRBJ2-1	CASLPRLAGGPWYNEQFF
TRBV4-1	-	TRBJ1-6	CASSQEGNRVSPLHF
TRBV25-1	-	TRBJ1-1	CASSEHREVDTEAFF